This T cell receptor (beta chain) was obtained from a study of blood T cell repertoires in COVID-19. Study-level background: The United States, Italy and Spain supplied acute and convalescent COVID-19 samples.

This table comes from immunoSEQ multiplex PCR, and its TCRdb copy is limited to in-frame clones, with some not included. The table shows roughly 240,000 clones, with roughly 87% occurring only once. Cohort allocation depended upon clinical history that participants reported. Germline values: CDR1 SGHNT, CDR2 YENEEA. The CDR3 has 14 amino acids. V shed 4 bases, J shed 7 bases, and the junction held 6 bases outside the gene matches. The chain has TRBV11-3 and TRBJ2-4; 8 bases agree with TRBD1. The sample comprised PBMCs or T cells enriched from blood (not recorded which). The source of this sequence is a woman in her twenties or thirties with acute COVID-19. This CDR3 is CASSSRTGSNIQYF. DNA of the CDR3: TGTGCCAGCAGCTCAAGGACAGGGAGTAACATTCAGTACTTC.